This T cell receptor (beta chain) was profiled in a study of blood T cell repertoires in COVID-19. In the study overall: Samples representing acute and convalescent COVID-19 were sourced from the United States, Italy and Spain.

In the original workflow: From reference gene primer amplification, estimates of nucleated cell counts were derived. Measured with immunoSEQ multiplex PCR; TCRdb has only the in-frame clones, and not every one. Clone size and the V and J calls come from that table; the DNA yielded D and trimming. The table includes hundreds of thousands of clones, 70% to 90% detected once. The CDR3 length is 13 residues. Trimming cost V 2 bases and J 10 bases; bases outside gene matches: 1. Germline values: CDR1 MNHEY, CDR2 SMNVEV (reference sequence). The TCR was taken from a man aged 18 to 30 with active or convalescent COVID-19. The specimen was peripheral blood. The chain is built from TRBV27 and TRBJ1-6; 8 bases are a match to TRBD1. The CDR3 DNA is TGTGCCAGCAGTTTAGACAGGGGCTCACCCCTCCACTTT. This codes for CASSLDRGSPLHF.